The source of this T cell receptor (beta chain) is a study of cytomegalovirus exposure and HLA in healthy donors. The table came from immunoSEQ multiplex PCR; TCRdb's copy has only in-frame clones and leaves some out. The data hold over 75,000 clones, with 75% to 90% observed a single time. Between the trimmed V and J ends, which lost 5 bases and 4 bases, there was a span of 6 bases. The CDR3 length is 12 residues. The germline V gene encodes CDR1 PRHDT and CDR2 FYEKMQ (reference sequence). This chain links TRBV13 with TRBJ2-1; D remains ambiguous. The sequencing input was PBMCs. The clonotype was recovered from a man between 18 and 35 years old in good health and CMV-seropositive. Written as DNA, the CDR3 is TGTGCCAGCAGCCCTAGTTACAATGAGCAGTTCTTC. Translation gives CASSPSYNEQFF.